These 8 T cell receptor beta chains share one sample of origin, sequenced in a study of T cell repertoires in cytomegalovirus infection. TCRdb analysed the reads with MiXCR anew, one entry per CDR3 protein. The sample includes approximately 180,000 distinct CDR3 sequences, 7.5% to 10% seen only once; the top ten take roughly 5.1%. Source material: PBMCs. The receptors originated from a human donor in good health (CMV status not recorded). Some clones in this sample may be carry-over from other donors' samples.

This clonotype has at least ten counts. The genes are TRBV27 and TRBJ2-1, with D possibly called TRBD1 or TRBD2 (5 bases each). Trimming pared 5 bases from V and 8 bases from J, leaving 16 bases between. The CDR3 spans 14 residues. Germline values: CDR1 MNHEY, CDR2 SMNVEV (reference sequence). CDR3 sequence: CASSPPGAVHEQFF. DNA for the CDR3: TGTGCCAGCAGTCCCCCCGGGGCTGTCCATGAGCAGTTCTTC.

This clonotype was picked up a small number of times. The chain employs TRBV6-5 and TRBJ1-1; 11 nucleotides align to TRBD1. This CDR3 region has 16 residues. Per the germline V gene, CDR1 is MNHEY and CDR2 is SVGAGI. Unmatched junction bases numbered 11, after V lost 6 bases and J lost 5 bases. In DNA form, the CDR3 reads TGTGCCAGCAGGCTCTCCGGACAGGGGGCAGGAACTGAAGCTTTCTTT. Residues: CASRLSGQGAGTEAFF.

The V and J genes are TRBV12-3 or TRBV12-4 and TRBJ2-3, with D possibly TRBD2 on 6 matching bases. V was pared by 6 bases and J by 2 bases, with 18 bases between. The CDR3 is 16 amino acids. The CDR3 DNA reads as TGTGCCAGCAGCGAAACTCTAGCGAAACCCACAGATACGCAGTATTTT. Its translation: CASSETLAKPTDTQYF.

The chain is built from TRBV19 and TRBJ2-1; D remains ambiguous. Trimming stripped 3 bases from V and 7 bases from J, with 4 bases between. The germline CDR1 and CDR2 sequences are LNHDA and SQIVND (reference sequence). The CDR3 length is 11 residues. The CDR3 DNA reads as TGTGCCAGTAGTATGCTGAATGAGCAGTTCTTC. Translation: CASSMLNEQFF.

This clonotype was seen many times. This chain joins TRBV28 and TRBJ1-1, with D tentatively TRBD1 (5 bases). Germline CDR1 and CDR2: MDHEN and SYDVKM. V shed 5 bases and J shed 0 bases, with 13 bases lying between them. This CDR3 has 15 residues. The CDR3 loop is CASSPSGRMNTEAFF. The DNA of the CDR3 is TGTGCCAGCAGTCCGTCGGGGCGCATGAACACTGAAGCTTTCTTT.

As for this clonotype: This may stem from a read error, because a much larger clone lies one nucleotide away. The chain recombines TRBV29-1 with TRBJ1-2; D ambiguous. The CDR3 is made up of 15 amino acids. V dropped 0 bases and J dropped 9 bases, with 20 bases sitting between them. In germline, CDR1 is SQVTM, CDR2 ANQGSEA. CDR3 protein: CSVEDALRAGISYTF. The CDR3 nucleotides read TGCAGCGTTGAAGATGCATTACGGGCAGGAATAAGCTACACCTTC.

J is TRBJ1-1 and V is TRBV5-4; possibly TRBD1 for D (5 bases). Per the germline V gene, CDR1 is SGHNT and CDR2 is YYREEE (reference sequence). V lost 1 base and J lost 0, with 13 bases in between. This CDR3 comprises 16 residues. The CDR3 spells CASSLLGGGMNTEAFF. CDR3 DNA: TGTGCCAGCAGCTTGTTGGGGGGGGGTATGAACACTGAAGCTTTCTTT.

This clonotype has at least ten counts. This chain uses TRBV7-2 with TRBJ2-5, with 9 bases identical to TRBD1. This CDR3 is built from 14 residues. The V gene end was trimmed by 5 bases and the J gene end by 5 bases; junction bases not matched to a gene: 6. The V gene's germline CDR1 is SGHTA and CDR2 FQGNSA. The CDR3, as DNA: TGTGCCAGCAGCCTACAGGGGGCGGGGGAGACCCAGTACTTC. It is translated as CASSLQGAGETQYF.